Listed here are 15 T cell receptor beta chains from one sample, sequenced in a study of T cells in Graves' hyperthyroidism and ophthalmopathy. RNA transcripts served as the template for amplifying TCR beta CDR3 regions. The TCR CDR3 was amplified in a first-round RT-PCR using the HTBI primer set. TCRdb re-derived calls from the multiplex PCR reads in MiXCR, one entry per CDR3 protein. The data show about 480,000 distinct CDR3 sequences, around 22% seen once. Sequenced input: blood. Receptors were obtained from a woman under 40 with Graves' ophthalmopathy.

The sample holds many counts of this clonotype. The gene calls are TRBV5-1 and TRBJ1-5; D uncertain. V was shortened by 0 bases and J by 6 bases, with 10 bases between the two germline ends. Germline CDR1 SGHRS, CDR2 YFSETQ. The CDR3 runs to 14 residues. The CDR3, as DNA: TGCGCCAGCAGCTTGGCCGGGGAGGGTCAGCCCCAGCATTTT. Protein sequence: CASSLAGEGQPQHF.

This clonotype was recorded once. This chain joins TRBV28 and TRBJ1-1; D call uncertain. Germline V gene lookup returns CDR1 MDHEN and CDR2 SYDVKM. V lost 4 bases and J 0 bases, leaving 12 bases between the germline ends. The CDR3 sequence is 15 residues long. CDR3 loop: CASSSHLGMNTEAFF. DNA of the CDR3: TGTGCCAGCAGTTCCCACTTGGGGATGAACACTGAAGCTTTCTTT.

V and J are TRBV10-3 and TRBJ2-7; perhaps TRBD2 as D (6 bases). CDR3 length: 15 amino acids. The germline CDR1 and CDR2 sequences are ENHRY and SYGVKD. Trimming removed 6 bases from V and 0 bases from J, with 15 bases in between. The CDR3 region has the DNA TGTGCCATCAGGGCGGCTAGCGCCAACTCCTACGAGCAGTACTTC. As protein: CAIRAASANSYEQYF.

In this sample, this clonotype turned up many times. The rearrangement joins TRBV5-6 to TRBJ2-7, with a weak D call TRBD1 (5 bases). Germline V gene lookup returns CDR1 SGHDT and CDR2 YYEEEE. This CDR3 has 13 amino acids. Trimming cost V 2 bases and J 2 bases, with 8 bases left between them. The CDR3 region has the DNA TGTGCCAGCAGCTTTGGACAAACCTACGAGCAGTACTTC. It translates to CASSFGQTYEQYF.

V gene TRBV6-1 combines with J gene TRBJ1-3; no firm D call. CDR1 and CDR2 (germline): MNHNS, SASEGT. V was cut by 6 bases and J by 1 base, with 7 bases left in between. The CDR3 spans 13 residues. CDR3 coding DNA: TGTGCCAGCAGGTTTCAGTCTGGAAACACCATATATTTT. As protein: CASRFQSGNTIYF.

This clonotype was seen repeatedly, ten times or more. CDR3 in DNA: TGTGCCATCAGCCTCAGACAGGGGGGTGTCGGCACTGAAGCTTTCTTT. It yields the protein CAISLRQGGVGTEAFF. The rearrangement joins TRBV10-3 to TRBJ1-1; TRBD1 agrees at 9 bases. V dropped 6 bases and J dropped 4; count of bases not matched to a gene: 12. Germline CDR1 reads ENHRY; CDR2 reads SYGVKD. The CDR3 is 16 amino acids.

This chain uses TRBV9 with TRBJ2-7; D is tentatively TRBD1 or TRBD2 (8 bases each). The V gene lost 3 bases and the J gene lost 5 bases, with 18 bases spanning the gap. The CDR3 has 15 residues. CDR1 and CDR2 from the germline V gene are SGDLS and YYNGEE. CDR3 protein: CASSAGGTGFDEQYF. In DNA, the CDR3 is TGTGCCAGCAGCGCGGGGGGGACAGGATTCGACGAGCAGTACTTC.

Only one count was recorded for this clonotype. The CDR3 protein is CASSQQASNTEAFF. The CDR3, as DNA: TGTGCCAGCAGCCAACAGGCGTCGAACACTGAAGCTTTCTTT. The chain uses TRBV14 and TRBJ1-1; D remains unclear. The CDR3 contains 14 residues. CDR1 SGHDN and CDR2 FVKESK come from the germline V gene. Trimming cost V 2 bases and J 1 base, with 8 bases left between them.

CDR3 DNA: TGCGCCAGCAGGTTCATAGGGTTCGGGAATTCACCCCTCCACTTT. Its translation: CASRFIGFGNSPLHF. The chain is built from TRBV5-1 and TRBJ1-6; no definite D call. V was cut by 5 bases and J by 7 bases, with 16 bases left in between. Germline V gene lookup returns CDR1 SGHRS and CDR2 YFSETQ. The CDR3 consists of 15 residues.

This clonotype was picked up a small number of times. The V call is TRBV19, the J call TRBJ1-1; the D gene is possibly TRBD1 (5 bases). The V end lost 1 base, the J end lost 1 base, and 16 bases lay between the germline ends. CDR1 and CDR2 from the germline V gene are LNHDA and SQIVND (reference sequence). The CDR3 extends over 17 amino acids. The CDR3 here is CASSIGGSRVKNTEAFF. In DNA form, the CDR3 reads TGTGCCAGTAGTATAGGGGGGAGTCGGGTAAAGAACACTGAAGCTTTCTTT.

This clonotype was seen many times. V and J are TRBV27 and TRBJ2-3; D is unclear. The CDR3 length is 14 residues. Germline V lookup: CDR1 MNHEY, CDR2 SMNVEV (reference sequence). Deletions cut 5 bases from V and 2 bases from J, with 11 bases between. The CDR3 DNA follows: TGTGCCAGCAGTCACCCGACACTCACAGATACGCAGTATTTT. As protein: CASSHPTLTDTQYF.

The rearrangement joins TRBV27 to TRBJ1-5; D is perhaps TRBD1 (6 bases). CDR1 is MNHEY and CDR2 is SMNVEV in the germline V gene (reference sequence). CDR3 length equals 14 residues. V shed 5 bases and J shed 3 bases, with 11 bases lying between them. CDR3 sequence reads: CASSPRDNNQPQHF. CDR3 sequence (DNA): TGTGCCAGCAGTCCTCGGGACAACAATCAGCCCCAGCATTTT.

The sample holds many counts of this clonotype. The chain links TRBV19 to TRBJ1-5; D is possibly TRBD1 (5 bases). CDR3 size: 14 residues. In germline, CDR1 is LNHDA, CDR2 SQIVND (reference sequence). Trimming cost V 1 base and J 6 bases, with 10 bases left between them. The CDR3 reads CASSIVGVAQPQHF. CDR3 DNA: TGTGCCAGTAGTATAGTGGGGGTGGCTCAGCCCCAGCATTTT.

Ten or more counts support this clonotype. This chain connects TRBV6-2 or TRBV6-3 to TRBJ2-7; D is possibly TRBD1 (6 bases). V was cut by 4 bases and J by 2 bases, with 9 bases left in between. This CDR3 region has 13 residues. Germline CDR1 and CDR2: MNHEY and SVGEGT. The chain's CDR3 is CASSSGAPYEQYF. CDR3 bases: TGTGCCAGCAGTTCAGGGGCTCCCTACGAGCAGTACTTC.

This clonotype was seen more than once but under ten times. The rearrangement uses TRBV9 and TRBJ1-5; D call uncertain. The CDR3 has 15 amino acids. V lost 4 bases, J lost 4 bases, and 15 bases lay in between. Germline V lookup: CDR1 SGDLS, CDR2 YYNGEE. The CDR3 protein is CASSPHPEGNQPQHF. The DNA of the CDR3 is TGTGCCAGCAGCCCACACCCCGAGGGAAATCAGCCCCAGCATTTT.